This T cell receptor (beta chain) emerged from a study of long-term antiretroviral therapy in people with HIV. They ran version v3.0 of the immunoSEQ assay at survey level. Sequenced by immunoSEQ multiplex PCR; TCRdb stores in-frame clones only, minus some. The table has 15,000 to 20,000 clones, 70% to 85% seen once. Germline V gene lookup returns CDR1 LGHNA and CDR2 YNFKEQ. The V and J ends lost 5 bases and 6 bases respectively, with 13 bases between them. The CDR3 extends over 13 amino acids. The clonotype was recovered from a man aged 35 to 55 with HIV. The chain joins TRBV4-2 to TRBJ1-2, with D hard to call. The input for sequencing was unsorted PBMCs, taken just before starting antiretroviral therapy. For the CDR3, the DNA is TGTGCCAGCAGCATCCCCCAGAGGGATGGCTACACCTTC. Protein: CASSIPQRDGYTF.